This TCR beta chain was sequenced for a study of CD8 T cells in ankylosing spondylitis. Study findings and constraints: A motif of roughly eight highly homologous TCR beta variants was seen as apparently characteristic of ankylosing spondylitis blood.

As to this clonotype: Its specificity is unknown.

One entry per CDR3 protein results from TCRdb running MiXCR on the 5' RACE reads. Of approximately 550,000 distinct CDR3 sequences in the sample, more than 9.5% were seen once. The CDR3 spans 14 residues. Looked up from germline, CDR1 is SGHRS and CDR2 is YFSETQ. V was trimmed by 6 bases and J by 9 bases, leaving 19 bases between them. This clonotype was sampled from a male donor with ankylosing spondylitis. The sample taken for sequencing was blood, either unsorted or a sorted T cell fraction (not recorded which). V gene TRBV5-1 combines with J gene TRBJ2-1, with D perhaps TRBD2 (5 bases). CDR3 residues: CASTLTGSRGEQFF. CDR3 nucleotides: TGCGCCAGCACCCTCACGGGCTCCCGGGGTGAGCAGTTCTTC.